The rows below give T cell receptor beta chains drawn from one sample of a study of blood T cell repertoires in COVID-19. Assay used: immunoSEQ multiplex PCR; TCRdb lists only in-frame clones, some missing. This table holds hundreds of thousands of clones, 89% found once. The sample comprised PBMCs or T cells enriched from blood (not recorded which). The receptors stem from a middle-aged woman who had recovered from COVID-19. CDR3s include the opening cysteine and the closing phenylalanine or tryptophan. Fields, in order: clone size, D gene, V gene, J gene, CDR3 DNA, CDR3 protein. A D gene is named only where the DNA matches it firmly. Size is omitted from some rows. Given values are once, few, many or a class for expanded clones.

>-|TRBD2|TRBV9|TRBJ2-5
TGTGCCAGCAGCGCGGGACTACTCCCGCAAGAGACCCAGTACTTC
CASSAGLLPQETQYF
>-|-|TRBV6-6|TRBJ1-3
TGTGCCAGCAGACACAGGGAAGGGCGATCTGGAAACACCATATATTTT
CASRHREGRSGNTIYF
>-|-|TRBV30|TRBJ2-1
TGTGCCTGGATGACTCTCCCCGATGAGCAGTTCTTC
CAWMTLPDEQFF
>-|TRBD2|TRBV11-3|TRBJ2-7
TGTGCCAGCAGCTTAGGTCCAGCGGGAGGGCCCCAGTACTTC
CASSLGPAGGPQYF
>-|-|TRBV12-3/TRBV12-4|TRBJ2-7
TGTGCCAGCTGCGTGGGAGCGGGCTACGAGCAGTACTTC
CASCVGAGYEQYF
>-|TRBD1|TRBV28|TRBJ1-2
TGTGCCAGCAGGGATCCGGGACAGGGGGGCTATGGCTACACCTTC
CASRDPGQGGYGYTF
>-|-|TRBV30|TRBJ2-1
TGTGCCTGGGCCCGGACGGACATCGATGAGCAGTTCTTC
CAWARTDIDEQFF
>-|TRBD1|TRBV6-5|TRBJ1-1
TGTGCCAGCAGCTTCCTCAAGGGGGCAACTGAAGCTTTCTTT
CASSFLKGATEAFF
>-|-|TRBV28|TRBJ2-7
TGTGCCAGCAGCCCTCCCCCAGGACACGCGGAAAGGGGGAACTACGAGCAGTACTTC
CASSPPPGHAERGNYEQYF
>-|-|TRBV19|TRBJ1-1
TGTGCCAGTACGGGTGGCATTGTGAACACTGAAGCTTTCTTT
CASTGGIVNTEAFF
>-|TRBD2|TRBV28|TRBJ2-1
TGTGCCAGCACTAAAAGGCTAGCGGTCTCCTACAATGAGCAGTTCTTC
CASTKRLAVSYNEQFF
>-|TRBD2|TRBV5-4|TRBJ2-7
TGTGCCAGCAGCCCGGGCGGGACTACCACCTACGAGCAGTACTTC
CASSPGGTTTYEQYF
>-|-|TRBV12-3/TRBV12-4|TRBJ1-2
TGTGCCAGCAGTTTAGCGGGGGCGTTCACCTTC
CASSLAGAFTF
>-|TRBD2|TRBV30|TRBJ2-3
TGTGCCTGCTACACTAGCGGGGGAGCCTATACGCAGTATTTT
CACYTSGGAYTQYF
>-|TRBD2|TRBV3-1/TRBV3-2|TRBJ2-3
TGTGCCAGCAGTCAGATAGCGGGAGGGCGTACAGATACGCAGTATTTT
CASSQIAGGRTDTQYF
>-|-|TRBV19|TRBJ2-1
TGTGCCAGTAGTATGGGACTTAGCTCCTACAATGAGCAGTTCTTC
CASSMGLSSYNEQFF
>-|-|TRBV28|TRBJ1-5
TGTGCCAGCAGTTTTTTGGAAGGAGGACAGCCCCAGCATTTT
CASSFLEGGQPQHF
>-|-|TRBV20-1|TRBJ2-7
TGCAGTGCTAGTCGGTTAGTGCCCTTCTCCTACGAGCAGTACTTC
CSASRLVPFSYEQYF
>-|-|TRBV6-5|TRBJ2-7
TGTGCCAGCGCGATAGGAGACAGCTACGAGCAGTACTTC
CASAIGDSYEQYF
>-|-|TRBV28|TRBJ2-7
TGTGCCAGCAATACTCTCCGAGACAGCATCACCTACGAGCAGTACTTC
CASNTLRDSITYEQYF
>-|TRBD2|TRBV7-2|TRBJ2-7
TGTGCCAGCAGCTCCAAAGGGAGACTAGCGGGTGGCTACGAGCAGTACTTC
CASSSKGRLAGGYEQYF
>-|TRBD2|TRBV11-2|TRBJ2-1
TGTGCCAGCAGCTTTGGACTAGCGGACAATGAGCAGTTCTTC
CASSFGLADNEQFF
>-|TRBD1|TRBV5-4|TRBJ1-2
TGTGCCAGCAGCTTGGCCCTTGTGACAGGGGGCTACACCTTC
CASSLALVTGGYTF
>-|TRBD1|TRBV11-3|TRBJ1-2
TGTGCCAGCAGCTACCTCGGACAGGGCGGTACCGGAGATGGCTACACCTTC
CASSYLGQGGTGDGYTF
>-|-|TRBV29-1|TRBJ2-1
TGCAGCGTGGGGTATCAGGGTGGCTACAATGAGCAGTTCTTC
CSVGYQGGYNEQFF
>medium-sized|TRBD2|TRBV9|TRBJ2-7
TGTGCCAGCAGCGTCAGCGGGGGGATCTACGAGCAGTACTTC
CASSVSGGIYEQYF
>-|-|TRBV27|TRBJ2-7
TGTGCCAGCAGCCCAGACAGGATTCAGTACGAGCAGTACTTC
CASSPDRIQYEQYF
>-|-|TRBV18|TRBJ2-1
TGTGCCAGCTCACCCGTTACAGGGCCGCAGGGCAATGAGCAGTTCTTC
CASSPVTGPQGNEQFF
>-|TRBD2|TRBV29-1|TRBJ2-3
TGCAGCCTTGCGGGACTAGGACGAGATACGCAGTATTTT
CSLAGLGRDTQYF
>-|TRBD2|TRBV10-1|TRBJ2-3
TGCGCCAGCAGTGAAGCGGGGGAGCCTTATACGCAGTATTTT
CASSEAGEPYTQYF
>-|-|TRBV5-5|TRBJ2-4
TGTGCCAGCAGCTTGTCCCATACCGTACTAGCCAAAAACATTCAGTACTTC
CASSLSHTVLAKNIQYF
>-|TRBD2|TRBV2|TRBJ2-7
TGTGCCAGTTTTTTGGGACTAGCGTCGAACTCCTACGAGCAGTACTTC
CASFLGLASNSYEQYF
>-|-|TRBV6-5|TRBJ2-5
TGTGCCAGCACCCCCAGTGTCCCTCAAGAGACCCAGTACTTC
CASTPSVPQETQYF